Only a few counts were recorded for the clone carrying this T cell receptor (beta chain). Time point specified: after trial treatment. Described treatment: LDRT plus nivolumab, ipilimumab, low-dose cyclophosphamide and aspirin (RACIN trial). Donors were dosed with nivolumab and ipilimumab; they also received aspirin, low-dose cyclophosphamide and low-dose radiotherapy. Patients with advanced, tumor-infiltrating lymphocyte-negative solid tumors were eligible. There are 13 residues in the CDR3. CDR1 ENHRY and CDR2 SYGVKD come from the germline V gene. Trimming pared 2 bases from V and 2 bases from J, leaving 6 bases between. Primers targeting TRAV and TRBV primed first-strand cDNA, covering alpha and beta chains. Amplification, which lasted around 20 PCR cycles, used a constant-region primer and V-primer adapter to amplify TCRs. One entry per CDR3 protein results from TCRdb running MiXCR on the reads. The table records under 95,000 distinct CDR3 sequences, 17% of them present only once.

This entry belongs to a study of low-dose radiotherapy and immunotherapy resistance in tumors. Overall study: Cohort 2 received 1 Gy per fraction every two weeks, totaling 13 Gy over 26 weeks. On a schedule of every two weeks, intravenous cyclophosphamide at a dose of 200 mg/m2 was delivered one day before each radiation and immunotherapy administration.

This receptor was obtained from a male donor with prostate cancer. This sample comprised PBMCs, obtained after low-dose radiotherapy plus immunotherapy. The rearrangement links TRBV10-3 to TRBJ1-2; D is possibly TRBD1 (6 bases). CDR3 DNA sequence: TGTGCCATCAGTGAGACAGGGAACTATGGCTACACCTTC. As protein: CAISETGNYGYTF.